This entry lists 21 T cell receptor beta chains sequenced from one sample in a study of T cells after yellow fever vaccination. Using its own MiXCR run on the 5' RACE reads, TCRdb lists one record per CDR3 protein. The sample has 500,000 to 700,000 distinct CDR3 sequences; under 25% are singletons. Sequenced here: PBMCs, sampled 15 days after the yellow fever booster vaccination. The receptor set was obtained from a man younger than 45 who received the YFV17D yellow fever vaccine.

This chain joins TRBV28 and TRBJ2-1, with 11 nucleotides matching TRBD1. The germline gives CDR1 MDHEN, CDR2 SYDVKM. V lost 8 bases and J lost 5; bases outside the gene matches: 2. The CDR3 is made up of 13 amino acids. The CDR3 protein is CASGTGGNNEQFF. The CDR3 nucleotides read TGTGCCAGCGGGACAGGGGGGAACAATGAGCAGTTCTTC. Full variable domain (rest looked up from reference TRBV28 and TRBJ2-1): DVKVTQSSRYLVKRTGEKVFLECVQDMDHENMFWYRQDPGLGLRLIYFSYDVKMKEKGDIPEGYSVSREKKERFSLILESASTNQTSMYLCASGTGGNNEQFFGPGTRLTVL.

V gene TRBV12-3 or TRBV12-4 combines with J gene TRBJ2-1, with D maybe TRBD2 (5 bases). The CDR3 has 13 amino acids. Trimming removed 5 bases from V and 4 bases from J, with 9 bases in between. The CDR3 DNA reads TGTGCCAGCAGTCCTAGCAGATACAATGAGCAGTTCTTC. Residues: CASSPSRYNEQFF.

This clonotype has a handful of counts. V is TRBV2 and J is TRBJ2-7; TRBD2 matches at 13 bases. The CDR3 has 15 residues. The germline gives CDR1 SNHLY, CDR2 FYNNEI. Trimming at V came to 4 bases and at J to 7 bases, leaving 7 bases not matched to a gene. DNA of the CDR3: TGTGCCAGCAGTGTCGGACTAGCGGGAGTTCAGGAGCAGTACTTC. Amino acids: CASSVGLAGVQEQYF. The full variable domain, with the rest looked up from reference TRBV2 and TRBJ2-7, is EPEVTQTPSHQVTQMGQEVILRCVPISNHLYFYWYRQILGQKVEFLVSFYNNEISEKSEIFDDQFSVERPDGSNFTLKIRSTKLEDSAMYFCASSVGLAGVQEQYFGPGTRLTVT.

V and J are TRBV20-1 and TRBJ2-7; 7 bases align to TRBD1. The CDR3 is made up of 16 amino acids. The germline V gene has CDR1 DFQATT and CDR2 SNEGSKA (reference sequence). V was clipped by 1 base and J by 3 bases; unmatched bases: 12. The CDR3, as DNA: TGCAGTGCTAGAGGTGCCTCCGGGACAGAGATCTACGAGCAGTACTTC. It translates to CSARGASGTEIYEQYF.

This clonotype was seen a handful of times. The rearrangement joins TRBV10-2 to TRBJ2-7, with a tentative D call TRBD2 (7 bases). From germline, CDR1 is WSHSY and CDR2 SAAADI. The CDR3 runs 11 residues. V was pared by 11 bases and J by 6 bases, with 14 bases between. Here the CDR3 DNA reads TGCGCCTCATGGGGGGGGGCCGAGCAGTACTTC. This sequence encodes CASWGGAEQYF.

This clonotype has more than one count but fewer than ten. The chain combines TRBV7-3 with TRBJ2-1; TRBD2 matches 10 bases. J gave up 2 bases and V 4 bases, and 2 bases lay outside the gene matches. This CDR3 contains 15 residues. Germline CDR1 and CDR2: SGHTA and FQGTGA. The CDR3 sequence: CASSSSGRPYNEQFF. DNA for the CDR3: TGTGCCAGCAGCTCTAGCGGGAGACCCTACAATGAGCAGTTCTTC. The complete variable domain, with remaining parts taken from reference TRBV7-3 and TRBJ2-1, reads GAGVSQTPSNKVTEKGKYVELRCDPISGHTALYWYRQSLGQGPEFLIYFQGTGAADDSGLPNDRFFAVRPEGSVSTLKIQRTERGDSAVYLCASSSSGRPYNEQFFGPGTRLTVL.

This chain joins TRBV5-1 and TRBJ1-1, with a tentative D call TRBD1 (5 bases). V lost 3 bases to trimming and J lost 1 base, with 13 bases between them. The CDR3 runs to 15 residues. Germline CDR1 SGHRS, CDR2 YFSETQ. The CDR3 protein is CASSSGTIANTEAFF. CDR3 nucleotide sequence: TGCGCCAGCAGCTCCGGGACCATTGCGAACACTGAAGCTTTCTTT. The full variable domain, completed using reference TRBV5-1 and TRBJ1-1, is KAGVTQTPRYLIKTRGQQVTLSCSPISGHRSVSWYQQTPGQGLQFLFEYFSETQRNKGNFPGRFSGRQFSNSRSEMNVSTLELGDSALYLCASSSGTIANTEAFFGQGTRLTVV.

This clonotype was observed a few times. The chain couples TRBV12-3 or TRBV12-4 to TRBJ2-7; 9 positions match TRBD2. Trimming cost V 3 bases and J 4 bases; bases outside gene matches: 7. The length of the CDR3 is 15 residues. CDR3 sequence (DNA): TGTGCCAGCAGTTTGTGGCGGGAGGGCCATTACGAGCAGTACTTC. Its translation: CASSLWREGHYEQYF.

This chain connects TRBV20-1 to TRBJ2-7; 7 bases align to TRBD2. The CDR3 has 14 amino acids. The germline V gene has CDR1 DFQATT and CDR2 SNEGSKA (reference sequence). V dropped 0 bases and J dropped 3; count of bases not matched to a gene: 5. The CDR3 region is CSARDESGIYEQYF. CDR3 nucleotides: TGCAGTGCTAGAGATGAGAGCGGGATCTACGAGCAGTACTTC.

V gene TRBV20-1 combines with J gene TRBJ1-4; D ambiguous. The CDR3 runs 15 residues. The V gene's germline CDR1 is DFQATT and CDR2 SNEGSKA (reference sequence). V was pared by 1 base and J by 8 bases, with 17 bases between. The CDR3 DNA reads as TGCAGTGCTAGAGCGATACCCCACGGGGAAGAAAAACTGTTTTTT. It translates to CSARAIPHGEEKLFF.

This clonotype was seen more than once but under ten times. CDR3 sequence (DNA): TGTGCCACCAGAAAAGCGGGAGGGCCGGTCGGGGAGCTGTTTTTT. This encodes CATRKAGGPVGELFF. The chain carries TRBV15 and TRBJ2-2; 10 nucleotides align to TRBD2. V gave up 6 bases and J gave up 7 bases; unmatched junction bases: 8. Looked up from germline, CDR1 is LNHNV and CDR2 is YYDKDF (reference sequence). The CDR3 runs to 15 residues.

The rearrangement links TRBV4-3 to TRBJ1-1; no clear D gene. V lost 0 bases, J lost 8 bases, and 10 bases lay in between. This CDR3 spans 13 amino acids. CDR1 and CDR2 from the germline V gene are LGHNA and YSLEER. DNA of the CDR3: TGCGCCAGCAGCCAAGATTGGGGTAGAGAAGCTTTCTTT. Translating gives CASSQDWGREAFF.

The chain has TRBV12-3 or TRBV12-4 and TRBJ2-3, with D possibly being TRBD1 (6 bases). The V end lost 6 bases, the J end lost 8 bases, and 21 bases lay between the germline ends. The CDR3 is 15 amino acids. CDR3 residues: CASRYTGTRASTQYF. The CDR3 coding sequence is TGTGCCAGCAGATATACCGGGACAAGGGCGTCTACGCAGTATTTT.

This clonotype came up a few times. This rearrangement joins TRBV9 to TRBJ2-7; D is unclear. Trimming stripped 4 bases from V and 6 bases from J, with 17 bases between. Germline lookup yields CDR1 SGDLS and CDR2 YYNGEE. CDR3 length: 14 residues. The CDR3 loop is CASSLKVETTEQYF. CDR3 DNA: TGTGCCAGCAGCCTTAAGGTAGAGACAACCGAGCAGTACTTC. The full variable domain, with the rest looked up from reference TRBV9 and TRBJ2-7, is DSGVTQTPKHLITATGQRVTLRCSPRSGDLSVYWYQQSLDQGLQFLIQYYNGEERAKGNILERFSAQQFPDLHSELNLSSLELGDSALYFCASSLKVETTEQYFGPGTRLTVT.

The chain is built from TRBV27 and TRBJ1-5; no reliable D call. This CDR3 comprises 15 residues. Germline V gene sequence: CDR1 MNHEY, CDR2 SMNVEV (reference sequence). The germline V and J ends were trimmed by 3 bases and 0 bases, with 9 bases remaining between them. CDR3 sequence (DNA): TGTGCCAGCAGTTTTAGGCAGTCTAGCAATCAGCCCCAGCATTTT. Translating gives CASSFRQSSNQPQHF.

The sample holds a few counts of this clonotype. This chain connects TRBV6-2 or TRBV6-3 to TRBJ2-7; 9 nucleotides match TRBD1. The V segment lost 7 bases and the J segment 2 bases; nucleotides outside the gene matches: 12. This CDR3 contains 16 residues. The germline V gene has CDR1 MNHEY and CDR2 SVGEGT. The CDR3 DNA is TGTGCCAGCATGGGACAGGGCAATAACTACCCCTACGAGCAGTACTTC. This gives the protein CASMGQGNNYPYEQYF.

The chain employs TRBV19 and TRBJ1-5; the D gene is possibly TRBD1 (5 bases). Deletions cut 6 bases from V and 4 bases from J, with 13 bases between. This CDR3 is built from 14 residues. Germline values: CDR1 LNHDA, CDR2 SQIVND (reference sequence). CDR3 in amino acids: CASSIPGRNQPQHF. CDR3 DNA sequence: TGTGCCAGTAGCATCCCGGGACGTAATCAGCCCCAGCATTTT. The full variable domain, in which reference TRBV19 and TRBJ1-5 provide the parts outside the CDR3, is DGGITQSPKYLFRKEGQNVTLSCEQNLNHDAMYWYRQDPGQGLRLIYYSQIVNDFQKGDIAEGYSVSREKKESFPLTVTSAQKNPTAFYLCASSIPGRNQPQHFGDGTRLSIL.

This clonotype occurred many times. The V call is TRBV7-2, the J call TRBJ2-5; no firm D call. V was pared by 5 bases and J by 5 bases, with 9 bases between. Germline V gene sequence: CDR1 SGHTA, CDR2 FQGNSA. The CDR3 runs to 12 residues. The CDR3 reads CASSQRRETQYF. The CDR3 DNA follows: TGTGCCAGCAGCCAACGTAGGGAGACCCAGTACTTC. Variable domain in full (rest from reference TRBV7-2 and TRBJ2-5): GAGVSQSPSNKVTEKGKDVELRCDPISGHTALYWYRQSLGQGLEFLIYFQGNSAPDKSGLPSDRFSAERTGGSVSTLTIQRTQQEDSAVYLCASSQRRETQYFGPGTRLLVL.

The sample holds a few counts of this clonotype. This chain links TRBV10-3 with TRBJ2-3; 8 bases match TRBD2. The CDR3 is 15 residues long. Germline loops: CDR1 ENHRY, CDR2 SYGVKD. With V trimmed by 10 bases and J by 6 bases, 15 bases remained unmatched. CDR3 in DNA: TGTGCCACCCAGAGCCTCGCGGGGGGATGGGATACGCAGTATTTT. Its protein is CATQSLAGGWDTQYF.

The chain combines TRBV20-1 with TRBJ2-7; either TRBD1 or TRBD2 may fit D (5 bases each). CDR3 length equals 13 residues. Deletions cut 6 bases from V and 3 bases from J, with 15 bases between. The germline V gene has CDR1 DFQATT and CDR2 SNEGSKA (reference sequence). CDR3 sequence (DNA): TGCAGTGCGACTTGGGACGGAGGCTACGAGCAGTACTTC. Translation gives CSATWDGGYEQYF.

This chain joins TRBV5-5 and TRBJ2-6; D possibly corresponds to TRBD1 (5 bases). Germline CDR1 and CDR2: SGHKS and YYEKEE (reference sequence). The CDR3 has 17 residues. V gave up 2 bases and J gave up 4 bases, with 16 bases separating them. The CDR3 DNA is TGTGCCAGCAGCTTTATCCAGGGCCCCCGGGGGGCCAACGTCCTGACTTTC. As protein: CASSFIQGPRGANVLTF.